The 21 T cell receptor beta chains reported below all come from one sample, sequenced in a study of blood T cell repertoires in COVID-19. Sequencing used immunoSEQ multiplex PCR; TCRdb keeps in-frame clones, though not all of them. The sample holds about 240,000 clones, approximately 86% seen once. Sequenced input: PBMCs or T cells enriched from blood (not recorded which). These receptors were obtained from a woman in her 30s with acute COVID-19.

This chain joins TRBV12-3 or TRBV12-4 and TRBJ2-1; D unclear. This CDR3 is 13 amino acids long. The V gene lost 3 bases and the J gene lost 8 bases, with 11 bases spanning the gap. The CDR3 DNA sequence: TGTGCCAGCAGTTTGTTGAGTCAGGATGAGCAGTTCTTC. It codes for CASSLLSQDEQFF.

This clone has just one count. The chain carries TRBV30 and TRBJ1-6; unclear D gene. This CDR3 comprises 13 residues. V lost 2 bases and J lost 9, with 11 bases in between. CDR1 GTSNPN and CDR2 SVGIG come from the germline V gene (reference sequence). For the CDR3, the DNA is TGTGCCTGGAGTCGCACAGCTGGTTCACCCCTCCACTTT. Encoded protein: CAWSRTAGSPLHF.

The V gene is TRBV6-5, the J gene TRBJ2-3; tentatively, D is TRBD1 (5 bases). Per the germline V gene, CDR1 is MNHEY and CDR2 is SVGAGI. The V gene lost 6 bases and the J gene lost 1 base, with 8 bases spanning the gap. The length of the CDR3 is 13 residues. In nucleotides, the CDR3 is TGTGCCAGCAGGCCGACAGGCACAGATACGCAGTATTTT. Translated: CASRPTGTDTQYF.

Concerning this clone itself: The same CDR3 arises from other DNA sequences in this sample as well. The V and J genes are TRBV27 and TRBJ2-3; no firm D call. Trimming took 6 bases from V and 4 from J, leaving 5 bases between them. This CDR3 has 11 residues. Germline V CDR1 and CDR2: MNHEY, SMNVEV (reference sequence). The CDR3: CASRRADTQYF. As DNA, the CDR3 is TGTGCCAGCAGGAGAGCAGATACGCAGTATTTT.

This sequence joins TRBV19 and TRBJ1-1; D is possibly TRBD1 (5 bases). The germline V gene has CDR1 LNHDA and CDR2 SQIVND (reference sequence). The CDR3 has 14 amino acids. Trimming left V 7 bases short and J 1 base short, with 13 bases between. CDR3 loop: CASIQGGGNTEAFF. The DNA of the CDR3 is TGTGCCAGTATCCAGGGAGGAGGGAACACTGAAGCTTTCTTT.

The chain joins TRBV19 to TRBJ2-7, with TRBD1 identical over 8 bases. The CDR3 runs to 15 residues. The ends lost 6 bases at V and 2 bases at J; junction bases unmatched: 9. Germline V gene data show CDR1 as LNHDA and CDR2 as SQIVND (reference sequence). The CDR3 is CASRPASDRAYEQYF. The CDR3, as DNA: TGTGCCAGTAGGCCCGCTTCGGACAGGGCCTACGAGCAGTACTTC.

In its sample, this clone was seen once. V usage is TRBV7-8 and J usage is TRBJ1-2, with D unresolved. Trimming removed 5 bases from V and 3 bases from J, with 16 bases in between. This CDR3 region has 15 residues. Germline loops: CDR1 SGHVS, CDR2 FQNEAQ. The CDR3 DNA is TGTGCCAGCAGCCCTGGAGAGCATGGAGACTATGGCTACACCTTC. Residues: CASSPGEHGDYGYTF. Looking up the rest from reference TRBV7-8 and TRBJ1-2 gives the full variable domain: GAGVSQSPRYKVAKRGQDVALRCDPISGHVSLFWYQQALGQGPEFLTYFQNEAQLDKSGLPSDRFFAERPEGSVSTLKIQRTQQEDSAVYLCASSPGEHGDYGYTFGSGTRLTVV.

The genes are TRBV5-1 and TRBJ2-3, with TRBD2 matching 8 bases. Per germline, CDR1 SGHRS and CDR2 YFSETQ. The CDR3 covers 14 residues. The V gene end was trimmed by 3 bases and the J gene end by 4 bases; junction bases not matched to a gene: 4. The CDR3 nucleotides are TGCGCCAGCAGCTCGGGACTAGACCCAGATACGCAGTATTTT. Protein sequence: CASSSGLDPDTQYF.

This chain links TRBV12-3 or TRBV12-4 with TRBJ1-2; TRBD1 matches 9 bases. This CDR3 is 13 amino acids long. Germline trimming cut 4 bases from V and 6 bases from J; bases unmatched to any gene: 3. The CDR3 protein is CASSSGTGNGYTF. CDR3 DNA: TGTGCCAGCAGTTCCGGGACAGGGAATGGCTACACCTTC.

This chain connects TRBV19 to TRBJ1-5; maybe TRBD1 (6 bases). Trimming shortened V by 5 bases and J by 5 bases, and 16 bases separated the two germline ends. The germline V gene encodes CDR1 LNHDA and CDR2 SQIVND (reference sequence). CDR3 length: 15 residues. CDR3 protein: CASSVIRGSDQPQHF. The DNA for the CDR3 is TGTGCCAGTAGTGTCATCAGGGGTAGTGATCAGCCCCAGCATTTT.

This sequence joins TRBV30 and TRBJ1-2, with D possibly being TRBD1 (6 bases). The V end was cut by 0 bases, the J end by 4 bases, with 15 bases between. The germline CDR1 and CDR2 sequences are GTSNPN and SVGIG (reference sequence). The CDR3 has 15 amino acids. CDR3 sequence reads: CAWSVGGALVYGYTF. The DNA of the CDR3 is TGTGCCTGGAGTGTCGGGGGGGCCTTGGTCTATGGCTACACCTTC.

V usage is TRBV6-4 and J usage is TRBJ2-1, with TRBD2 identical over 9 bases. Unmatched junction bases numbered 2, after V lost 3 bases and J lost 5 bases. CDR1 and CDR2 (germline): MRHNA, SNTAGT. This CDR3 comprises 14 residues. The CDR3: CASSEERGDNEQFF. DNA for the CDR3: TGTGCCAGCAGTGAGGAGCGGGGGGACAATGAGCAGTTCTTC.

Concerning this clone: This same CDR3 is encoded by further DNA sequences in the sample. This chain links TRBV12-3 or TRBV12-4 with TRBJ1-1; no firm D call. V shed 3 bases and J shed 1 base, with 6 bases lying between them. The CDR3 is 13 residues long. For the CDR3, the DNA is TGTGCCAGCAGTTTGACGGGGAACACTGAAGCTTTCTTT. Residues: CASSLTGNTEAFF.

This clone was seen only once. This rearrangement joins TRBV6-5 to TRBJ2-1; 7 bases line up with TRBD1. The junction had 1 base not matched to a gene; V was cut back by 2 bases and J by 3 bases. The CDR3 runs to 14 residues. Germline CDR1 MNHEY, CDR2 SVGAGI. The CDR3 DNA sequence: TGTGCCAGCAGTTACCACAGGGGCTACAATGAGCAGTTCTTC. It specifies CASSYHRGYNEQFF.

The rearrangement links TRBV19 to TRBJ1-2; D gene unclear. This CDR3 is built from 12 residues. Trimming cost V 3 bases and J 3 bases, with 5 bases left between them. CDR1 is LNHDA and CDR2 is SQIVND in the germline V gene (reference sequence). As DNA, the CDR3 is TGTGCCAGTAGTATCGGTGACTATGGCTACACCTTC. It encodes CASSIGDYGYTF.

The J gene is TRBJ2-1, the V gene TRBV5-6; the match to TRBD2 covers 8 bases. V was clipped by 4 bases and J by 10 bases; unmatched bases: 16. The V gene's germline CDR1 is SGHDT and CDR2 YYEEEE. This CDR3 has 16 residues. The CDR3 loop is CASSPVAGSLVWEQFF. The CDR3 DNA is TGTGCCAGCAGCCCGGTAGCGGGGTCCCTAGTGTGGGAGCAGTTCTTC.

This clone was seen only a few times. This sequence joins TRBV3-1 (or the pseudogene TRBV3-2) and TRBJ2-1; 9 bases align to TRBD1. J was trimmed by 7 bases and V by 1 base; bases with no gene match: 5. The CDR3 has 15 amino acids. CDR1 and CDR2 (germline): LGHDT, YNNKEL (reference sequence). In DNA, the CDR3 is TGTGCCAGCAGCCAAGCTGGGACAGGGCGGAATGAGCAGTTCTTC. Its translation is CASSQAGTGRNEQFF.

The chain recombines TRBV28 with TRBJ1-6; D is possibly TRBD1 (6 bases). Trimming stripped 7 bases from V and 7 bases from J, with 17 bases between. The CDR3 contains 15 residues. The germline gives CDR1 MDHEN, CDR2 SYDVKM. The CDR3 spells CASTAGERGNSPLHF. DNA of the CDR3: TGTGCCAGCACTGCAGGGGAGAGAGGGAATTCACCCCTCCACTTT.

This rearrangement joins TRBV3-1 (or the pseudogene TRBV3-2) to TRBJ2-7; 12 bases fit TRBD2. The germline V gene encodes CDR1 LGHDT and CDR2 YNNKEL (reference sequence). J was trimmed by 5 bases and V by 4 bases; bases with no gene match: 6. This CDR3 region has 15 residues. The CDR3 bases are TGTGCCAGCAGCCCCCCGACTAGCGGGGGCCACGAGCAGTACTTC. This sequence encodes CASSPPTSGGHEQYF.

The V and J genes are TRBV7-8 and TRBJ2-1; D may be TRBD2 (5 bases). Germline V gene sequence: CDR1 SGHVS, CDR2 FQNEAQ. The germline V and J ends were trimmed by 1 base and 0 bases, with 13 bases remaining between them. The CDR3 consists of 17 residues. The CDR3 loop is CASSLVGALSSYNEQFF. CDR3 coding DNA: TGTGCCAGCAGCTTAGTGGGAGCTTTAAGCTCCTACAATGAGCAGTTCTTC.

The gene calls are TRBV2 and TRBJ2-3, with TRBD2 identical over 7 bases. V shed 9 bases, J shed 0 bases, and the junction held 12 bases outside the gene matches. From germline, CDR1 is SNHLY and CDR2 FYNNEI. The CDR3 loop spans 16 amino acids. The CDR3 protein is CASGLTSEWSTDTQYF. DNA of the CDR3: TGTGCCAGTGGCCTAACTAGCGAATGGAGCACAGATACGCAGTATTTT.